Shown below are 3 T cell receptor beta chains from a single sample sequenced in a study of Graves' ophthalmopathy and Graves' hyperthyroidism. Amplification from RNA transcripts yielded the TCR beta CDR3 regions. Scientists carried out first-round RT-PCR using HTBI primers and then a second-round multiplex PCR. MiXCR was run by TCRdb on the multiplex PCR reads, yielding one entry per CDR3 protein. This sample carries fewer than 650,000 distinct CDR3 sequences, over 20% of them seen once, and the ten largest clones take roughly 6.9%. Sample: peripheral blood. The receptor source for this set is a woman aged 18-29 years with stable Graves' hyperthyroidism. Some clones in this sample may be carry-over from other donors' samples.

This clonotype appeared many times. The chain uses TRBV12-3 or TRBV12-4 and TRBJ1-6; 7 nucleotides line up with TRBD1. V lost 6 bases and J lost 7; bases outside the gene matches: 12. This CDR3 spans 16 amino acids. The CDR3 sequence is CASSSSTGAFNSPLHF. The DNA of the CDR3 is TGTGCCAGCAGCAGTAGTACAGGGGCCTTCAATTCACCCCTCCACTTT.

The table lists this clonotype with many counts. V usage is TRBV2 and J usage is TRBJ1-2, with 7 nucleotides matching TRBD1. In germline, CDR1 is SNHLY, CDR2 FYNNEI. The J segment lost 4 bases and the V segment lost 2 bases, leaving 7 bases of the junction unmatched. This CDR3 spans 15 amino acids. The CDR3 sequence is CASSELTGISYGYTF. The CDR3 region has the DNA TGTGCCAGCAGTGAACTGACAGGGATATCCTATGGCTACACCTTC.

In this sample, this clonotype turned up many times. J is TRBJ2-7 and V is TRBV19; 12 positions match TRBD2. With V trimmed by 3 bases and J by 5 bases, 5 bases remained unmatched. The CDR3 is 15 amino acids. In germline, CDR1 is LNHDA, CDR2 SQIVND (reference sequence). Here the CDR3 DNA reads TGTGCCAGTAGTATCTACCTAGCGGGAGGGCACGAGCAGTACTTC. It codes for CASSIYLAGGHEQYF. Full variable domain (remainder filled in from reference TRBV19 and TRBJ2-7): DGGITQSPKYLFRKEGQNVTLSCEQNLNHDAMYWYRQDPGQGLRLIYYSQIVNDFQKGDIAEGYSVSREKKESFPLTVTSAQKNPTAFYLCASSIYLAGGHEQYFGPGTRLTVT.